This T cell receptor (beta chain) was retrieved from a study of graft-versus-host responses after intestinal transplantation. CDR3 length equals 14 residues. Trimming took off 3 bases at V and 1 base at J, with 7 bases between the two ends. Germline-derived CDR1 and CDR2 are SNHLY and FYNNEI. Profiled with immunoSEQ multiplex PCR; TCRdb holds only in-frame clones, not every one. The data hold 13,000 to 15,000 clones, with more than 90% observed a single time. The sequencing used PBMCs, collected 9 days after transplant. The clonotype comes from a human patient who received an intestinal transplant, so some T cells may come from the graft donor. The V gene is TRBV2, the J gene TRBJ2-1, with TRBD2 as a possible D gene (5 bases). The CDR3 bases are TGTGCCAGCAGTGACGGCGGGTCCTACAATGAGCAGTTCTTC. This encodes CASSDGGSYNEQFF.